One sample yielded the 18 T cell receptor beta chains listed below, sequenced in a study of blood T cell repertoires in COVID-19. Clones were read by immunoSEQ multiplex PCR, and TCRdb kept only the in-frame ones, dropping some. The table has just over 70,000 clones, roughly 80% seen once; the top ten hold 15% to 20%. The sample consisted of peripheral blood. Receptors were obtained from a man between 70 and 80 years old who had recovered from COVID-19.

The chain has TRBV28 and TRBJ2-7; TRBD1 might be the D (6 bases). Germline V lookup: CDR1 MDHEN, CDR2 SYDVKM. CDR3 length: 14 residues. V lost 6 bases to trimming and J lost 1 base, with 13 bases between them. In DNA form, the CDR3 reads TGTGCCAGCAGGTTTCGGACAGTTTCCTACGAGCAGTACTTC. It is translated as CASRFRTVSYEQYF.

This rearrangement joins TRBV9 to TRBJ2-3; a weak D match, TRBD2 (6 bases). CDR3 size: 17 residues. The ends were cut back, 2 bases at V and 5 bases at J, with 21 bases in the middle. In germline, CDR1 is SGDLS, CDR2 YYNGEE. CDR3 DNA sequence: TGTGCCAGCAGCGTGGAGACAGCGGGTCATGTGGGAGATACGCAGTATTTT. Amino acids: CASSVETAGHVGDTQYF.

The chain is built from TRBV11-3 and TRBJ2-6, with D maybe TRBD2 (5 bases). Germline CDR1 SGHNT, CDR2 YENEEA. The CDR3 has 16 amino acids. Trimming cost V 0 bases and J 0 bases, with 6 bases left between them. The CDR3 reads CASSLDGSSGANVLTF. DNA for the CDR3: TGTGCCAGCAGCTTAGATGGGAGCTCTGGGGCCAACGTCCTGACTTTC.

The V call is TRBV24-1, the J call TRBJ2-1; 7 nucleotides align to TRBD1. Germline CDR1 is KGHDR and CDR2 is SFDVKD. Unmatched junction bases numbered 5, after V lost 5 bases and J lost 2 bases. The CDR3 has 15 amino acids. CDR3 nucleotide sequence: TGTGCCACCAGTGCCGCACAGGGGCCCTACAATGAGCAGTTCTTC. Translating gives CATSAAQGPYNEQFF.

This chain connects TRBV10-3 to TRBJ2-3, with D possibly matching TRBD1 (5 bases). Germline CDR1 reads ENHRY; CDR2 reads SYGVKD. With 7 bases removed from V and 1 base from J, the gap between germline ends came to 12 bases. CDR3 size: 14 residues. For the CDR3, the DNA is TGTGCCATCACGACTGGGGCAGGCACAGATACGCAGTATTTT. Its protein is CAITTGAGTDTQYF.

CDR3 protein: CASNLGGGNQETQYF. For the CDR3, the DNA is TGTGCCAGCAACCTGGGAGGTGGAAATCAAGAGACCCAGTACTTC. The chain joins TRBV6-5 to TRBJ2-5; perhaps TRBD2 as D (6 bases). From germline, CDR1 is MNHEY and CDR2 SVGAGI. The CDR3 has 15 residues. Trimming shortened V by 7 bases and J by 2 bases, and 17 bases separated the two germline ends.

The chain employs TRBV19 and TRBJ1-5; 7 nucleotides agree with TRBD1. The V gene end was trimmed by 3 bases and the J gene end by 2 bases; junction bases not matched to a gene: 7. CDR1 LNHDA and CDR2 SQIVND come from the germline V gene (reference sequence). CDR3 length equals 16 residues. The CDR3 spells CASSIFGQGGNQPQHF. The CDR3 DNA reads TGTGCCAGTAGTATTTTCGGGCAGGGGGGCAATCAGCCCCAGCATTTT.

J is TRBJ1-4 and V is TRBV5-6; 8 bases are a match to TRBD1. The germline V gene encodes CDR1 SGHDT and CDR2 YYEEEE. Losses at the gene ends were 1 base for V and 12 bases for J; bases not matched to a gene: 11. This CDR3 has 15 residues. Here the CDR3 reads CASSLTRDRFVQLFF. CDR3 DNA sequence: TGTGCCAGCAGCTTGACCCGGGACAGGTTTGTTCAACTGTTTTTT.

The chain employs TRBV9 and TRBJ1-4, with TRBD1 matching 7 bases. V lost 3 bases and J lost 5; bases outside the gene matches: 13. The length of the CDR3 is 17 residues. Germline loops: CDR1 SGDLS, CDR2 YYNGEE. The CDR3 coding sequence is TGTGCCAGCAGCGGCGGGCCCCCGGGACAGCCAAATGAAAAACTGTTTTTT. Translated, it gives CASSGGPPGQPNEKLFF.

This clone was counted a few times. The chain recombines TRBV9 with TRBJ2-5, with a tentative D call TRBD1 (5 bases). V was shortened by 0 bases and J by 7 bases, with 16 bases between the two germline ends. Germline CDR1 is SGDLS and CDR2 is YYNGEE. The CDR3 sequence is 15 residues long. CDR3 in amino acids: CASSVGPGSQGTQYF. The CDR3 DNA reads TGTGCCAGCAGCGTAGGTCCAGGGTCCCAGGGGACCCAGTACTTC.

J is TRBJ2-7 and V is TRBV7-9; 8 bases map to TRBD1. This CDR3 is 16 amino acids long. Germline V gene sequence: CDR1 SEHNR, CDR2 FQNEAQ (reference sequence). The V and J ends lost 0 bases and 3 bases, in that order; junction bases with no gene match: 7. CDR3 amino acids: CASSLAPGQVDYEQYF. CDR3 sequence (DNA): TGTGCCAGCAGCTTAGCACCGGGACAGGTGGACTACGAGCAGTACTTC.

V is TRBV5-1 and J is TRBJ2-7; D is uncertain. Trimming cost V 4 bases and J 0 bases, with 14 bases left between them. Per the germline V gene, CDR1 is SGHRS and CDR2 is YFSETQ. The CDR3 contains 15 residues. CDR3 sequence (DNA): TGCGCCAGCAGCCTGGGGTCTGACAACTCCTACGAGCAGTACTTC. Translating gives CASSLGSDNSYEQYF. The full variable domain, completed using reference TRBV5-1 and TRBJ2-7, is KAGVTQTPRYLIKTRGQQVTLSCSPISGHRSVSWYQQTPGQGLQFLFEYFSETQRNKGNFPGRFSGRQFSNSRSEMNVSTLELGDSALYLCASSLGSDNSYEQYFGPGTRLTVT.

This sequence joins TRBV14 and TRBJ2-4; possible D gene TRBD2, 6 bases. CDR1 and CDR2 (germline): SGHDN, FVKESK. CDR3 size: 13 residues. V shed 5 bases and J shed 6 bases, with 11 bases lying between them. Here the CDR3 reads CASSAGTANIQYF. The CDR3 DNA sequence: TGTGCCAGCAGCGCCGGGACTGCAAACATTCAGTACTTC.

The CDR3 sequence is CASSSTTGNTEAFF. In DNA, the CDR3 is TGTGCCAGCAGTTCGACGACAGGTAACACTGAAGCTTTCTTT. The rearrangement uses TRBV6-6 and TRBJ1-1, with D possibly TRBD1 on 6 matching bases. Trimming removed 4 bases from V and 2 bases from J, with 11 bases in between. Germline V gene data show CDR1 as MNHNY and CDR2 as SVGAGI (reference sequence). This CDR3 is built from 14 residues.

The chain uses TRBV10-3 and TRBJ2-1, with no clear D. From germline, CDR1 is ENHRY and CDR2 SYGVKD. Trimming removed 10 bases at V and 2 bases at J, with 15 bases between. The CDR3 runs to 14 residues. DNA of the CDR3: TGTGCCACCTCCCCGGTCCCTACCTACAATGAGCAGTTCTTC. Encoded protein: CATSPVPTYNEQFF.

V is TRBV7-2 and J is TRBJ2-7; D gene ambiguous. The CDR3 contains 13 residues. V lost 3 bases, J lost 4 bases, and 10 bases lay in between. Germline CDR1 and CDR2: SGHTA and FQGNSA. As DNA, the CDR3 is TGTGCCAGCAGCTTGTCAAAACAATACGAGCAGTACTTC. It codes for CASSLSKQYEQYF.

CDR3 sequence (DNA): TGTGCCAGCAGTTTAGAACAGGCTGCCAAAAACATTCAGTACTTC. This sequence encodes CASSLEQAAKNIQYF. V gene TRBV27 combines with J gene TRBJ2-4, with D perhaps TRBD1 (5 bases). CDR1 is MNHEY and CDR2 is SMNVEV in the germline V gene (reference sequence). Trimming removed 2 bases at V and 1 base at J, with 9 bases between. The CDR3 consists of 15 residues.

This clone was counted at least ten times. The rearrangement uses TRBV10-1 and TRBJ2-1, with TRBD2 matching 8 bases. The CDR3 runs 16 residues. V gave up 0 bases and J gave up 2 bases; unmatched junction bases: 3. Germline CDR1 WNHNN, CDR2 SYGVQD (reference sequence). DNA for the CDR3: TGCGCCAGCAGTGAGTCTACGGGAGGGCCCTACAATGAGCAGTTCTTC. Translated: CASSESTGGPYNEQFF.